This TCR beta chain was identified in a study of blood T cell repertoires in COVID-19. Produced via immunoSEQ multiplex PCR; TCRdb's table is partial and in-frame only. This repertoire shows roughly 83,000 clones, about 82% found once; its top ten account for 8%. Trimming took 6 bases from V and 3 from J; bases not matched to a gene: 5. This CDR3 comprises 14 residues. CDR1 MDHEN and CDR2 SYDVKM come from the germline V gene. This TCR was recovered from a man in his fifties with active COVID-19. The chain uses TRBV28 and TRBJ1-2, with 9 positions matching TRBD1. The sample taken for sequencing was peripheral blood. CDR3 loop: CASSLGQGDYGYTF. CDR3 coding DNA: TGTGCCAGCAGCTTGGGACAGGGAGACTATGGCTACACCTTC.